One sample yielded the 27 T cell receptor beta chains listed below, sequenced in a study of blood T cells in healthy people across ages. The authors ran a second PCR of about 7 to 12 cycles using a sample-barcoded 5' primer and a J-beta primer mix. MiXCR was run by TCRdb on the 5' RACE reads, yielding one entry per CDR3 protein. The table shows approximately 350,000 distinct CDR3 sequences, with about 52% occurring only once. The specimen sequenced was blood. The receptors were sampled from a man in his sixties in good health.

V is TRBV24-1 and J is TRBJ2-5; unclear D gene. The CDR3 is 16 residues long. Germline loops: CDR1 KGHDR, CDR2 SFDVKD. The germline V and J ends were trimmed by 7 bases and 0 bases, with 17 bases remaining between them. CDR3 sequence (DNA): TGTGCCACCAGCCCCCGTATCGGAACATACCAAGAGACCCAGTACTTC. This codes for CATSPRIGTYQETQYF.

This clonotype was seen only once. The chain carries TRBV28 and TRBJ1-1; D unresolved. CDR1 and CDR2 from the germline V gene are MDHEN and SYDVKM. The V gene lost 5 bases and the J gene lost 10 bases, with 11 bases spanning the gap. This CDR3 region has 11 residues. The CDR3 is CASSRGGPAFF. In nucleotides, the CDR3 is TGTGCCAGCAGTCGGGGAGGCCCAGCTTTCTTT.

This clonotype turned up a few times. The chain combines TRBV28 with TRBJ2-7; D is possibly TRBD2 (6 bases). The CDR3 sequence is 14 residues long. CDR1 and CDR2 (germline): MDHEN, SYDVKM. V lost 6 bases to trimming and J lost 2 bases, with 14 bases between them. The CDR3, as DNA: TGTGCCAGCAGCCCGCCTAGCGTACCCTACGAGCAGTACTTC. Translation gives CASSPPSVPYEQYF.

V is TRBV10-3 and J is TRBJ2-3; D unresolved. Germline V gene data show CDR1 as ENHRY and CDR2 as SYGVKD. This CDR3 is built from 12 residues. Deletions cut 1 base from V and 2 bases from J, with 1 base between. CDR3 DNA: TGTGCCATCAGTGAGTACACAGATACGCAGTATTTT. It is translated as CAISEYTDTQYF.

V usage is TRBV6-6 and J usage is TRBJ2-2; TRBD2 matches at 7 bases. V shed 11 bases, J shed 3 bases, and the junction held 12 bases outside the gene matches. This CDR3 is built from 15 residues. Germline assignment: CDR1 MNHNY and CDR2 SVGAGI (reference sequence). DNA of the CDR3: TGTGCCGTCTCCTTCGGGGGAGGGTACACCGGGGAGCTGTTTTTT. As protein: CAVSFGGGYTGELFF.

Regarding this clonotype: The junction departs from the called germline gene at one end, perhaps through a read error. The chain is built from TRBV2 and TRBJ2-1, with TRBD1 matching over 8 bases. Germline assignment: CDR1 SNHLY and CDR2 FYNNEI. The CDR3 loop spans 14 amino acids. In DNA, the CDR3 is TGTGCCAGCAAGCAGACAGGGGCACGTGCTGAGCGGTTCTTC. This encodes CASKQTGARAERFF.

For this clonotype: A junction boundary mismatches the germline segment, possibly from a read error. The CDR3: CASRDGQGTDTQYF. For the CDR3, the DNA is TGTGCCAGCCGTGACGGACAGGGCACAGATACGCAGTATTTT. The V gene is TRBV6-1, the J gene TRBJ2-3, with 7 bases matching TRBD1. The germline gives CDR1 MNHNS, CDR2 SASEGT. The CDR3 is 14 residues long.

This chain links TRBV6-1 with TRBJ2-2; D not resolved. The length of the CDR3 is 16 residues. V was pared by 6 bases and J by 4 bases, with 18 bases between. CDR1 MNHNS and CDR2 SASEGT come from the germline V gene. CDR3 loop: CASSQNLGTGTGELFF. The CDR3 nucleotides read TGTGCCAGCAGCCAAAACCTCGGAACTGGCACCGGGGAGCTGTTTTTT.

This clonotype was found a few times. The chain is built from TRBV6-2 or TRBV6-3 and TRBJ2-1; 12 bases map to TRBD2. CDR3 length: 16 amino acids. J was trimmed by 7 bases and V by 6 bases; bases with no gene match: 10. In germline, CDR1 is MNHEY, CDR2 SVGEGT. This CDR3 is CASSPSGRAAVNEQFF. CDR3 coding DNA: TGTGCCAGCAGCCCTAGCGGGAGGGCCGCAGTTAATGAGCAGTTCTTC.

The sample holds a few counts of this clonotype. The genes are TRBV2 and TRBJ2-5; possibly TRBD1 for D (5 bases). The length of the CDR3 is 15 residues. The V gene's germline CDR1 is SNHLY and CDR2 FYNNEI. V dropped 5 bases and J dropped 2 bases, with 15 bases sitting between them. This chain's CDR3 is CASSRRAGQQETQYF. The DNA for the CDR3 is TGTGCCAGCAGTCGCCGGGCAGGGCAACAAGAGACCCAGTACTTC.

The V call is TRBV5-6, the J call TRBJ2-4; TRBD2 matches at 9 bases. The J call may be faulty, since TRBJ2-7 better matches the DNA end. The CDR3 extends over 15 amino acids. From germline, CDR1 is SGHDT and CDR2 YYEEEE. Here the CDR3 reads CASSAVAGVRGEQYF. CDR3 nucleotides: TGTGCCAGCAGCGCCGTAGCGGGAGTGAGGGGCGAGCAGTACTTC.

V usage is TRBV20-1 and J usage is TRBJ2-3; 7 bases fit TRBD2. Germline values: CDR1 DFQATT, CDR2 SNEGSKA (reference sequence). J gave up 0 bases and V 0 bases, and 12 bases lay outside the gene matches. The CDR3 is 18 residues long. DNA of the CDR3: TGCAGTGCTAGAGATCATGGGGAGCGGGGCGCAAGCACAGATACGCAGTATTTT. It codes for CSARDHGERGASTDTQYF.

V is TRBV6-2 or TRBV6-3 and J is TRBJ2-1; TRBD2 agrees at 9 bases. Trimming took 7 bases from V and 0 from J; bases not matched to a gene: 7. Germline V gene sequence: CDR1 MNHEY, CDR2 SVGEGT. The CDR3 totals 16 residues. The CDR3 is CASNGLAGLSYNEQFF. CDR3 DNA: TGTGCCAGCAACGGGCTAGCGGGGCTCTCCTACAATGAGCAGTTCTTC.

On this clonotype itself: One end of the junction does not line up with germline, which may come from a read error. This sequence joins TRBV6-4 and TRBJ2-3; either TRBD1 or TRBD2 may supply D (5 bases each). The CDR3 loop spans 15 amino acids. Germline V gene sequence: CDR1 MRHNA, CDR2 SNTAGT. CDR3 bases: TGTGCCGGCAGTGACTCGGGGCTAAAGGGGGATACGCAGTATTTT. Residues: CAGSDSGLKGDTQYF.

The V and J genes are TRBV20-1 and TRBJ2-4; 8 bases line up with TRBD2. This CDR3 is built from 15 residues. V was pared by 6 bases and J by 1 base, with 8 bases of the junction left unmatched. CDR1 and CDR2 (germline): DFQATT, SNEGSKA (reference sequence). CDR3 bases: TGCAGTGCGCCCGGGACTAGGGGGGCCAAAAACATTCAGTACTTC. Translated: CSAPGTRGAKNIQYF.

The CDR3 here is CASTIEPTDTQYF. The CDR3 region has the DNA TGCGCCAGCACCATCGAGCCCACAGATACGCAGTATTTT. The chain links TRBV5-1 to TRBJ2-3; D uncertain. V was cut by 6 bases and J by 2 bases, with 10 bases left in between. The CDR3 is 13 residues long. Germline CDR1 reads SGHRS; CDR2 reads YFSETQ.

The V and J genes are TRBV3-1 and TRBJ2-1; 11 nucleotides line up with TRBD2. After removal of 1 base from V and 9 bases from J, the junction contained 11 bases not matched to a gene. This CDR3 is built from 17 residues. Germline lookup yields CDR1 LGHDT and CDR2 YNNKEL (reference sequence). CDR3 protein: CASSQVTSGGPRSEQFF. DNA for the CDR3: TGTGCCAGCAGCCAAGTAACTAGCGGGGGACCTCGTTCTGAGCAGTTCTTC.

This clonotype was observed a handful of times. V and J are TRBV20-1 and TRBJ1-2; 7 nucleotides match TRBD1. V was clipped by 0 bases and J by 6 bases; unmatched bases: 7. Germline V gives CDR1 DFQATT, CDR2 SNEGSKA (reference sequence). The CDR3 contains 14 residues. CDR3 coding DNA: TGCAGTGCTAGAGACGTCACAGGGGTGCATGGCTACACCTTC. It translates to CSARDVTGVHGYTF.

The rearrangement links TRBV7-9 to TRBJ2-5; either TRBD1 or TRBD2 may supply D (5 bases each). The end of the DNA fits TRBJ2-7 better, so the J call may be wrong. Germline V gives CDR1 SEHNR, CDR2 FQNEAQ (reference sequence). The CDR3 spans 14 residues. CDR3 sequence reads: CASSLWGPNYEQYF. CDR3 DNA: TGTGCCAGCAGCTTGTGGGGACCGAACTACGAGCAGTACTTC.

The chain joins TRBV12-3 or TRBV12-4 to TRBJ2-7, with 12 bases that match TRBD2. The V and J ends lost 3 bases and 0 bases, in that order; junction bases with no gene match: 6. This CDR3 contains 17 residues. The CDR3 reads CASSLTSGGLSSYEQYF. The CDR3 DNA sequence: TGTGCCAGCAGTTTGACTAGCGGGGGCCTCAGCTCCTACGAGCAGTACTTC.

The chain has TRBV7-3 and TRBJ2-1, with 7 positions matching TRBD2. Germline values: CDR1 SGHTA, CDR2 FQGTGA. The CDR3 has 15 amino acids. Trimming at V came to 5 bases and at J to 3 bases, leaving 7 bases not matched to a gene. DNA of the CDR3: TGTGCCAGCAGCCCAGCACTAGCGAGCTACAATGAGCAGTTCTTC. Protein sequence: CASSPALASYNEQFF.

This clonotype came up many times. The chain couples TRBV28 to TRBJ2-5; 11 bases line up with TRBD2. Germline values: CDR1 MDHEN, CDR2 SYDVKM. The length of the CDR3 is 15 residues. After removal of 7 bases from V and 4 bases from J, the junction contained 8 bases not matched to a gene. CDR3 sequence: CASNSLAGERETQYF. The CDR3 nucleotides are TGTGCCAGCAACTCACTAGCGGGAGAAAGAGAGACCCAGTACTTC.

As to this clonotype: One end of the junction does not line up with germline, which may come from a read error. J is TRBJ2-5 and V is TRBV29-1; D unclear. The CDR3 runs 12 residues. Per the germline V gene, CDR1 is SQVTM and CDR2 is ANQGSEA. The CDR3: CSIVGLAESQYF. CDR3 in DNA: TGCAGCATTGTGGGGTTGGCAGAGTCCCAGTACTTC.

The chain combines TRBV7-9 with TRBJ1-1; 7 bases map to TRBD1. Germline V gene lookup returns CDR1 SEHNR and CDR2 FQNEAQ (reference sequence). The CDR3 contains 16 residues. The ends lost 5 bases at V and 1 base at J; junction bases unmatched: 10. The CDR3 DNA is TGTGCCAGCAGCCCACAGGGGACTCGGCAGAACACTGAAGCTTTCTTT. Its translation: CASSPQGTRQNTEAFF.

This clonotype appeared a few times. V is TRBV5-4 and J is TRBJ1-4; no clear D. CDR1 is SGHNT, CDR2 YYREEE, per germline (reference sequence). The CDR3 length is 16 residues. With 0 bases removed from V and 0 bases from J, the gap between germline ends came to 9 bases. DNA for the CDR3: TGTGCCAGCAGCTTGGGATCGGGTGCAACTAATGAAAAACTGTTTTTT. Encoded protein: CASSLGSGATNEKLFF.

J is TRBJ1-2 and V is TRBV10-1; D uncertain. V lost 0 bases and J lost 4, with 12 bases in between. Germline CDR1 reads WNHNN; CDR2 reads SYGVQD (reference sequence). The CDR3 covers 15 residues. CDR3 loop: CASSESPEPSYGYTF. CDR3 DNA sequence: TGCGCCAGCAGTGAGTCGCCAGAACCAAGCTATGGCTACACCTTC.

V usage is TRBV6-5 and J usage is TRBJ1-4; no reliable D call. The length of the CDR3 is 15 residues. CDR1 and CDR2 (germline): MNHEY, SVGAGI. The ends were cut back, 2 bases at V and 2 bases at J, with 9 bases in the middle. In DNA form, the CDR3 reads TGTGCCAGCAGTTACGGAGGCCCCACTAATGAAAAACTGTTTTTT. This encodes CASSYGGPTNEKLFF.